The 25 T cell receptor beta chains in this list originate from one sample, sequenced in a study of blood T cell repertoires in COVID-19. The protocol was immunoSEQ multiplex PCR, while the TCRdb copy is restricted to in-frame clones and leaves out a portion. This repertoire shows about 260,000 clones, 80% to 90% found once; its top ten account for 3% to 4.5%. Input material: peripheral blood. The origin of the receptors is a woman in her thirties or forties with acute or convalescent COVID-19.

V and J are TRBV12-3 or TRBV12-4 and TRBJ1-1, with D maybe TRBD1 (6 bases). V was trimmed by 6 bases and J by 1 base, leaving 9 bases between them. The CDR3 is made up of 13 amino acids. CDR3 residues: CASSHRANTEAFF. CDR3 sequence (DNA): TGTGCCAGCAGCCACAGGGCGAACACTGAAGCTTTCTTT.

The chain joins TRBV24-1 to TRBJ2-3, with 8 positions matching TRBD2. Germline CDR1 is KGHDR and CDR2 is SFDVKD. This CDR3 is built from 18 residues. V lost 2 bases to trimming and J lost 6 bases; unmatched junction nucleotides: 15. The CDR3 sequence is CATSDSRFSGVTQDTQYF. For the CDR3, the DNA is TGTGCCACCAGTGATTCTCGCTTTAGCGGGGTTACCCAGGATACGCAGTATTTT.

This clone was recorded once. V gene TRBV5-1 combines with J gene TRBJ2-5; perhaps TRBD1 as D (6 bases). Trimming took 3 bases from V and 4 from J, leaving 13 bases between them. CDR1 is SGHRS, CDR2 YFSETQ, per germline. This CDR3 has 14 amino acids. The CDR3 DNA sequence: TGCGCCAGCAGCTCCAAGCAGGGGAGAGAGACCCAGTACTTC. Protein sequence: CASSSKQGRETQYF.

The V and J genes are TRBV10-3 and TRBJ1-3; TRBD1 might be the D (5 bases). The germline V gene has CDR1 ENHRY and CDR2 SYGVKD. V was clipped by 6 bases and J by 0 bases, with 15 bases between them. This CDR3 has 16 amino acids. CDR3 residues: CAIRQTVESSGNTIYF. CDR3 DNA sequence: TGTGCCATCAGACAGACAGTTGAGAGCTCTGGAAACACCATATATTTT.

This clone has only one observation. The genes are TRBV5-4 and TRBJ1-2; a possible D gene is TRBD1 (5 bases). Germline CDR1 and CDR2: SGHNT and YYREEE (reference sequence). This CDR3 contains 13 residues. Between the trimmed V and J ends, which lost 4 bases and 4 bases, there was a span of 11 bases. The CDR3 nucleotides are TGTGCCAGCAGCCCGGGGGGGATCTATGGCTACACCTTC. Amino acids: CASSPGGIYGYTF.

The chain has TRBV18 and TRBJ2-2; 7 nucleotides line up with TRBD2. Germline V lookup: CDR1 KGHSH, CDR2 LQKENI. This CDR3 region has 15 residues. Trimming removed 3 bases from V and 3 bases from J; junction bases left unmatched: 4. CDR3 coding DNA: TGTGCCAGCTCACCTAACCGGGGGGACACCGGGGAGCTGTTTTTT. Its translation is CASSPNRGDTGELFF.

The rearrangement links TRBV21-1 to TRBJ1-5; the D call in the table, TRBD1, was not verified against the DNA. TRBV21-1 is reported as a pseudogene. The CDR3 is 16 residues long. CDR3 amino acids: CASPTSGQNSNQPQHF. CDR3 in DNA: TGTGCCAGCCCCACATCGGGACAGAATAGCAATCAGCCCCAGCATTTT.

The rearrangement uses TRBV7-8 and TRBJ1-4, with D unresolved. The CDR3 has 15 residues. Trimming shortened V by 5 bases and J by 8 bases, and 18 bases separated the two germline ends. From germline, CDR1 is SGHVS and CDR2 FQNEAQ. CDR3 sequence (DNA): TGTGCCAGCAGCCCCCTGACCAGAGGAGAAGAAAAACTGTTTTTT. It translates to CASSPLTRGEEKLFF.

The chain carries TRBV10-1 and TRBJ2-3; 7 bases match TRBD1. The ends lost 3 bases at V and 6 bases at J; junction bases unmatched: 6. CDR1 is WNHNN and CDR2 is SYGVQD in the germline V gene (reference sequence). The CDR3 has 14 residues. CDR3 amino acids: CASSDWTGADTQYF. CDR3 DNA sequence: TGCGCCAGCAGTGACTGGACAGGAGCCGATACGCAGTATTTT.

The gene calls are TRBV5-1 and TRBJ2-3, with D tentatively TRBD1 (6 bases). V was cut by 3 bases and J by 14 bases, with 13 bases left in between. Germline V CDR1 and CDR2: SGHRS, YFSETQ. The CDR3 length is 11 residues. The CDR3 DNA is TGCGCCAGCAGCTCGACAGGCCCCCCGTATTTT. This encodes CASSSTGPPYF.

The genes are TRBV2 and TRBJ2-1; weak D call: TRBD2 (6 bases). Germline CDR1 SNHLY, CDR2 FYNNEI. Between the trimmed V and J ends, which lost 6 bases and 3 bases, there was a span of 21 bases. This CDR3 is 17 amino acids long. The CDR3 reads CASSPRGTPKGYNEQFF. CDR3 sequence (DNA): TGTGCCAGCAGCCCTCGGGGGACGCCTAAGGGCTACAATGAGCAGTTCTTC.

The J gene is TRBJ2-3, the V gene TRBV2; the match to TRBD1 covers 10 bases. The CDR3 covers 15 residues. With V trimmed by 6 bases and J by 3 bases, 6 bases remained unmatched. Per germline, CDR1 SNHLY and CDR2 FYNNEI. The DNA for the CDR3 is TGTGCCAGCAGCCGGGACAGGGGACGAACAGATACGCAGTATTTT. It translates to CASSRDRGRTDTQYF.

The rearrangement joins TRBV4-1 to TRBJ1-1; 9 bases fit TRBD1. Trimming took 4 bases from V and 3 from J; bases not matched to a gene: 9. The CDR3 covers 16 residues. Germline CDR1 MGHRA, CDR2 YSYEKL. The CDR3 is CASSPGQGRADTEAFF. The CDR3 DNA reads TGCGCCAGCAGCCCAGGACAGGGGAGGGCGGACACTGAAGCTTTCTTT.

The J gene is TRBJ2-3, the V gene TRBV6-1; D perhaps matches TRBD2 (6 bases). This CDR3 spans 18 amino acids. Germline V lookup: CDR1 MNHNS, CDR2 SASEGT. V was cut by 2 bases and J by 1 base, with 19 bases left in between. This CDR3 reads CASSERSGGTLRTDTQYF. The CDR3 DNA reads TGTGCCAGCAGTGAAAGAAGCGGCGGGACTCTCCGCACAGATACGCAGTATTTT.

The chain employs TRBV9 and TRBJ1-1, with TRBD1 matching 8 bases. J was trimmed by 3 bases and V by 0 bases; bases with no gene match: 4. The CDR3 sequence is 15 residues long. The germline gives CDR1 SGDLS, CDR2 YYNGEE. CDR3 bases: TGTGCCAGCAGCGTAGGGGGACAGGTTTACACTGAAGCTTTCTTT. It codes for CASSVGGQVYTEAFF.

J is TRBJ1-5 and V is TRBV5-1, with a tentative D call TRBD1 (5 bases). Trimming removed 2 bases at V and 0 bases at J, with 9 bases between. CDR3 length equals 15 residues. CDR1 and CDR2 from the germline V gene are SGHRS and YFSETQ. This CDR3 is CASSLDSNSNQPQHF. DNA of the CDR3: TGCGCCAGCAGCTTAGACAGCAATAGCAATCAGCCCCAGCATTTT.

This chain uses TRBV5-1 with TRBJ1-2, with no clear D. The CDR3 contains 14 residues. Trimming stripped 0 bases from V and 0 bases from J, with 6 bases between. Germline-derived CDR1 and CDR2 are SGHRS and YFSETQ. The CDR3 sequence is CASSLDSPNYGYTF. The CDR3 DNA reads TGCGCCAGCAGCTTGGACAGCCCTAACTATGGCTACACCTTC.

This chain joins TRBV10-3 and TRBJ1-4; maybe TRBD1 (5 bases). The CDR3 is 12 amino acids. Germline values: CDR1 ENHRY, CDR2 SYGVKD. DNA for the CDR3: TGTGCTATTCGGGGGTTGGAAGAAAAACTGTTTTTT. This translates into CAIRGLEEKLFF.

This sequence joins TRBV19 and TRBJ1-2; unclear D gene. The CDR3 extends over 16 amino acids. The germline CDR1 and CDR2 sequences are LNHDA and SQIVND (reference sequence). V shed 3 bases and J shed 5 bases, with 19 bases lying between them. The DNA for the CDR3 is TGTGCCAGTAGTATCAGAGGGCTGGGGTTGACTTATGGCTACACCTTC. Translation gives CASSIRGLGLTYGYTF.

V gene TRBV6-2 or TRBV6-3 combines with J gene TRBJ2-5; D remains unclear. Trimming cost V 5 bases and J 5 bases, with 9 bases left between them. Germline lookup yields CDR1 MNHEY and CDR2 SVGEGT. This CDR3 spans 12 amino acids. The CDR3 region is CASSRTRETQYF. The CDR3 region has the DNA TGTGCCAGCAGTCGCACCCGGGAGACCCAGTACTTC.

The chain carries TRBV7-3 and TRBJ2-1; the match to TRBD2 covers 13 bases. The CDR3 loop spans 16 amino acids. Losses at the gene ends were 4 bases for V and 9 bases for J; bases not matched to a gene: 9. In germline, CDR1 is SGHTA, CDR2 FQGTGA. The DNA for the CDR3 is TGTGCCAGCAGCTCCATCCCGGGACTAGCGGGAAGTGAGCAGTTCTTC. As protein: CASSSIPGLAGSEQFF. Full variable domain (remainder filled in from reference TRBV7-3 and TRBJ2-1): GAGVSQTPSNKVTEKGKYVELRCDPISGHTALYWYRQSLGQGPEFLIYFQGTGAADDSGLPNDRFFAVRPEGSVSTLKIQRTERGDSAVYLCASSSIPGLAGSEQFFGPGTRLTVL.

About this clone: The identical CDR3 is also encoded by other nucleotide sequences in the sample. CDR3 sequence (DNA): TGTGCCAGCAGTCGGGACAGGGCACAGCCCCAGCATTTT. Its protein is CASSRDRAQPQHF. The J gene is TRBJ1-5, the V gene TRBV6-5; 9 positions agree with TRBD1. The CDR3 loop spans 13 amino acids. The germline V gene has CDR1 MNHEY and CDR2 SVGAGI. V was clipped by 5 bases and J by 7 bases; unmatched bases: 3.

CDR3 nucleotide sequence: TGTGCCAGTAGTTCAAAGGGAGGCCTAATCAGGCCCCAGCATTTT. The encoded protein is CASSSKGGLIRPQHF. The chain combines TRBV19 with TRBJ1-5; D not certain. From germline, CDR1 is LNHDA and CDR2 SQIVND (reference sequence). With 5 bases removed from V and 9 bases from J, the gap between germline ends came to 20 bases. The CDR3 is 15 amino acids.

The chain couples TRBV6-5 to TRBJ1-2, with TRBD1 matching over 8 bases. This CDR3 is built from 14 residues. Germline CDR1 MNHEY, CDR2 SVGAGI. Germline trimming cut 10 bases from V and 4 bases from J; bases unmatched to any gene: 11. CDR3 nucleotides: TGTGCCACGAACAGGGGGGCGAGCCCCTATGGCTACACCTTC. Translated, it gives CATNRGASPYGYTF.

The rearrangement links TRBV2 to TRBJ1-1; unclear D gene. This CDR3 is 13 amino acids long. V lost 5 bases and J lost 6, with 13 bases in between. Germline CDR1 and CDR2: SNHLY and FYNNEI. The CDR3 loop is CASSLDGVAEAFF. DNA of the CDR3: TGTGCCAGCAGTCTGGACGGGGTGGCTGAAGCTTTCTTT.